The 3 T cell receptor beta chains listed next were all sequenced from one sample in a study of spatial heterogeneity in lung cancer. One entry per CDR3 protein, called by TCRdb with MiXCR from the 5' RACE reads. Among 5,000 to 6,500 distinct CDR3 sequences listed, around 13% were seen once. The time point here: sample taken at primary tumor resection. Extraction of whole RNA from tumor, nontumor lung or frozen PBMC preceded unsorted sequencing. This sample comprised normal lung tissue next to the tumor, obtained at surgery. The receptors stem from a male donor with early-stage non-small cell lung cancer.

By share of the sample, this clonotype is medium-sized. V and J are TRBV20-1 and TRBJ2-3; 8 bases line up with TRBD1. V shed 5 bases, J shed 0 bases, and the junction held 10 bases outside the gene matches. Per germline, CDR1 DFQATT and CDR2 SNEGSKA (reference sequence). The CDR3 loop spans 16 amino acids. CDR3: CSAALTGDASTDTQYF. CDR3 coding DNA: TGCAGTGCTGCCTTGACAGGGGACGCAAGCACAGATACGCAGTATTTT.

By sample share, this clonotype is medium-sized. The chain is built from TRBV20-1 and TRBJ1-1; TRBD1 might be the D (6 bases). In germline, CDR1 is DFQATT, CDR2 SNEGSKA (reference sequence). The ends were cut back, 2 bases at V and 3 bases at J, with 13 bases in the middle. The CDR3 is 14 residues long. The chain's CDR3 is CSARPPGGHTEAFF. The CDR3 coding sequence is TGCAGTGCTAGACCTCCCGGGGGGCACACTGAAGCTTTCTTT.

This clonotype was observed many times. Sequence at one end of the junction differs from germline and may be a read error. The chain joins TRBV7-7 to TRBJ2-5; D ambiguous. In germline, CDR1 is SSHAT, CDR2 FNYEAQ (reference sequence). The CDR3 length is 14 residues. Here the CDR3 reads CASSFSGTQETQYF. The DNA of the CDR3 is TGTGCTAGCAGCTTCTCCGGTACCCAAGAGACCCAGTACTTC. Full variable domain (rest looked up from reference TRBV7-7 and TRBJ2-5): GAGVSQSPRYKVTKRGQDVTLRCDPISSHATLYWYQQALGQGPEFLTYFNYEAQPDKSGLPSDRFSAERPEGSISTLTIQRTEQRDSAMYRCASSFSGTQETQYFGPGTRLLVL.